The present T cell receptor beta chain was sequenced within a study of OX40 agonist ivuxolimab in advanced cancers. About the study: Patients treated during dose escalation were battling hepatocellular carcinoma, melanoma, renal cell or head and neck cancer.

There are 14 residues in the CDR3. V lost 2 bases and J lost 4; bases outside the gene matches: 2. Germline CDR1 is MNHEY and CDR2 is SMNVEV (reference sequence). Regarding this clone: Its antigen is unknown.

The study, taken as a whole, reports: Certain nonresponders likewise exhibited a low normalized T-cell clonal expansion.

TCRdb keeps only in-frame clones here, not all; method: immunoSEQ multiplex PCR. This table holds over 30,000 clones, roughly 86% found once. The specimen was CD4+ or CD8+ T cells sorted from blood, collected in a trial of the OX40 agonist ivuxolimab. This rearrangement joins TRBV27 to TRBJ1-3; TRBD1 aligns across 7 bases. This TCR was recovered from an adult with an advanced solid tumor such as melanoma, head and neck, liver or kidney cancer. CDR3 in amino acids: CASSLGTAGNTIYF. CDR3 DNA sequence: TGTGCCAGCAGTTTAGGGACAGCAGGAAACACCATATATTTT.